The table lists the clone carrying this T cell receptor beta chain with a few counts. The data derive from a study of T cell repertoires in cytomegalovirus infection. CDR3 length equals 11 residues. The V and J ends lost 6 bases and 7 bases, in that order; junction bases with no gene match: 6. Germline V lookup: CDR1 SQVTM, CDR2 ANQGSEA. In TCRdb, the reads were re-called with MiXCR into one record per CDR3 protein. The profile shows approximately 180,000 distinct CDR3 sequences, roughly a fifth of them singletons. Source material: PBMCs. The clonotype originates from a human donor in good health (CMV status not recorded). Some clones in this sample may be carry-over from other donors' samples. This rearrangement joins TRBV29-1 to TRBJ2-7; 7 bases match TRBD2. The CDR3 spells CSVGGGREQYF. CDR3 coding DNA: TGCAGCGTGGGGGGAGGGCGGGAGCAGTACTTC.